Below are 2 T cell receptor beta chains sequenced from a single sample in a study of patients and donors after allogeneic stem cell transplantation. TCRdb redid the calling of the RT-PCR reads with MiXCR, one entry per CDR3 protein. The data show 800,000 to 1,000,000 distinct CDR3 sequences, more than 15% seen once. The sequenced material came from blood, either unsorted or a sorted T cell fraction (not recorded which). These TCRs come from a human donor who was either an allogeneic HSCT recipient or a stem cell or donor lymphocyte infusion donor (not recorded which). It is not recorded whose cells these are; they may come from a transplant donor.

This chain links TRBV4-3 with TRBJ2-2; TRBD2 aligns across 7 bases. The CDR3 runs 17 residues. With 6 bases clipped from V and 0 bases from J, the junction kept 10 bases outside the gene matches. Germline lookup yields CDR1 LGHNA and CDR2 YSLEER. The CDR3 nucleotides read TGCGCCAGCAGTTCCGCGGGCGGGGGACCGAACACCGGGGAGCTGTTTTTT. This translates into CASSSAGGGPNTGELFF.

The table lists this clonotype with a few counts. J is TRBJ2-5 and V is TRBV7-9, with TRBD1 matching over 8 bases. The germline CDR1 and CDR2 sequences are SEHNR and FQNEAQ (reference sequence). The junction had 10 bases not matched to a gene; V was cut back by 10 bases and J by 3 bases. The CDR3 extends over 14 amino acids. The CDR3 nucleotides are TGTGCCACCGAGGAGACAGGGGCTGAAGAGACCCAGTACTTC. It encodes CATEETGAEETQYF.